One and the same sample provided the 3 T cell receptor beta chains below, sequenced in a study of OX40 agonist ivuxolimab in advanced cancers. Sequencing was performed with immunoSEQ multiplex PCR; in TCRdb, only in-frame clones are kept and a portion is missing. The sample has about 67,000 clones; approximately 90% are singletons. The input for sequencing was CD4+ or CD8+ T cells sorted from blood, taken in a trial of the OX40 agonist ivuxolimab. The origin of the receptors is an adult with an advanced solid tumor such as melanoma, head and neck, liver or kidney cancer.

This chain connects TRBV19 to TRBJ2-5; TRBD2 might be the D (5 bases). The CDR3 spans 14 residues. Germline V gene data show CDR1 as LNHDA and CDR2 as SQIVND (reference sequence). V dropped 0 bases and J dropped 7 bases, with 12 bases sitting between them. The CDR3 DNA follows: TGTGCCAGTAGTATAGATCGCGGACTCCGGACCCAGTACTTC. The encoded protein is CASSIDRGLRTQYF.

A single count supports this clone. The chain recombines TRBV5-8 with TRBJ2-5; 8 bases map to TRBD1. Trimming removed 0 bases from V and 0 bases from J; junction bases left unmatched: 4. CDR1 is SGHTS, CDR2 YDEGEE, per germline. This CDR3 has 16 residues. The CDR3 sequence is CASSLGQGNYQETQYF. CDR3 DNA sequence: TGTGCCAGCAGCTTGGGACAGGGGAATTACCAAGAGACCCAGTACTTC.

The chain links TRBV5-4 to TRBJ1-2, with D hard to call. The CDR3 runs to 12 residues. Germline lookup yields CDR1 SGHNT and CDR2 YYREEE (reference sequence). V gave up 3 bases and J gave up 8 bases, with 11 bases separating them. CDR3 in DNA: TGTGCCAGCAGCTCCCAGGACTTGGGCTACACCTTC. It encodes CASSSQDLGYTF.